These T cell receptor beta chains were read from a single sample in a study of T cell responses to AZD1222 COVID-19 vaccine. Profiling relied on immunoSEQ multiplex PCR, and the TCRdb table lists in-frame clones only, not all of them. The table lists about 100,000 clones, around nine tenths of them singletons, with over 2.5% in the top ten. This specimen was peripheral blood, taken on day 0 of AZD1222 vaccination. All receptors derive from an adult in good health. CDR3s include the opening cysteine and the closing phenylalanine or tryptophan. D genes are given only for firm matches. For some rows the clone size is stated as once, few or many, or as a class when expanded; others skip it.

TGTGCCAGCAGCTCACGCCTGGACAGTAGCACTGAAGCTTTCTTT | CASSSRLDSSTEAFF | . | TRBJ1-1 | few | TRBV7-9
TGTGCCAGCAGTTACCTCGGCCCGGTAACTGAAGCTTTCTTT | CASSYLGPVTEAFF | . | TRBJ1-1 | . | TRBV6-2/TRBV6-3
TGTGCCACCAGCAGAGATTGGGGGGCTGGCTACACCTTC | CATSRDWGAGYTF | . | TRBJ1-2 | . | TRBV15
TGTGCCAGCTCACCCTTAACCCCCAGGTTACGAGGCAATGAGCAGTTCTTC | CASSPLTPRLRGNEQFF | . | TRBJ2-1 | . | TRBV18
TGTGCCAGCAGAGAAACTAGCGGGTTCTCCTACAATGAGCAGTTCTTC | CASRETSGFSYNEQFF | TRBD2 | TRBJ2-1 | . | TRBV27
TGTGCCAGCAGTGCACAGGGGCAACATGAGCAGTTCTTC | CASSAQGQHEQFF | TRBD1 | TRBJ2-1 | medium-sized | TRBV6-4
TGTGCCACCAGTGATTACGCAGGGGGAAATCAGCCCCAGCATTTT | CATSDYAGGNQPQHF | TRBD1 | TRBJ1-5 | once | TRBV24-1
TGTGCCAGCAGTTCCCCCGGGCCCCAGCATTTT | CASSSPGPQHF | . | TRBJ1-5 | . | TRBV28
TGCGCCAGCAGTCCCGGGACGGAATATGGCTACACCTTC | CASSPGTEYGYTF | . | TRBJ1-2 | few | TRBV4-3
TGTGCCAGTAGCAGACAGGGGAGCACCGGGGAGCTGTTTTTT | CASSRQGSTGELFF | TRBD1 | TRBJ2-2 | . | TRBV10-3
TGCGCCAGCAGCCAAAGATACCGGGGAGATACCGGGGAGCTGTTTTTT | CASSQRYRGDTGELFF | . | TRBJ2-2 | . | TRBV4-3
TGTGCCAGCAGTTTGGATCCTGTTACCTACAATCAGCCCCAGCATTTT | CASSLDPVTYNQPQHF | . | TRBJ1-5 | . | TRBV28